What follows are 10 T cell receptor beta chains derived from one specimen sequenced in a study of blood T cells in healthy people across ages. A second PCR of 7 to 11 cycles used a sample-barcoded 5' primer and a J-beta primer mix. TCRdb re-called the 5' RACE reads through MiXCR, storing one row per CDR3 protein. The repertoire includes approximately 820,000 distinct CDR3 sequences, around two fifths of them detected once, and around 21% sits in the top ten. The sequenced material came from blood. The receptors originated from a man in his 60s in good health.

The V and J genes are TRBV10-3 and TRBJ2-1; 10 nucleotides line up with TRBD1. Germline CDR1 ENHRY, CDR2 SYGVKD. Losses at the gene ends were 9 bases for V and 8 bases for J; bases not matched to a gene: 7. CDR3 length: 13 residues. Here the CDR3 DNA reads TGTGCCATAGGGGTGGGGACAGGGGATGAGCAGTTCTTC. Protein: CAIGVGTGDEQFF.

This chain links TRBV5-1 with TRBJ2-3, with 8 bases matching TRBD1. This CDR3 has 14 amino acids. With 6 bases clipped from V and 6 bases from J, the junction kept 9 bases outside the gene matches. From germline, CDR1 is SGHRS and CDR2 YFSETQ. The CDR3 sequence is CASTPGQVGDTQYF. In DNA, the CDR3 is TGCGCCAGCACCCCGGGACAGGTGGGGGATACGCAGTATTTT.

This chain's CDR3 is CASSPLAGGDSPLHF. CDR3 coding DNA: TGTGCCAGCTCACCCTTGGCAGGGGGAGACTCACCCCTCCACTTT. The rearrangement uses TRBV18 and TRBJ1-6; 7 bases line up with TRBD1. Germline assignment: CDR1 KGHSH and CDR2 LQKENI. V shed 3 bases and J 10 bases; nucleotides not matched to a gene: 9. CDR3 length: 15 amino acids.

The rearrangement links TRBV5-1 to TRBJ2-7; D remains unclear. CDR1 is SGHRS, CDR2 YFSETQ, per germline. Trimming removed 2 bases from V and 2 bases from J, with 8 bases in between. This CDR3 is 13 amino acids long. CDR3 coding DNA: TGCGCCAGCAGCTTAGATACGACCTACGAGCAGTACTTC. Protein product: CASSLDTTYEQYF.

The genes are TRBV7-2 and TRBJ2-5, with 8 bases lining up with TRBD1. Germline lookup yields CDR1 SGHTA and CDR2 FQGNSA. After removal of 2 bases from V and 5 bases from J, the junction contained 10 bases not matched to a gene. The CDR3 loop spans 16 amino acids. The CDR3 sequence is CASSLFGPGGRETQYF. CDR3 DNA sequence: TGTGCCAGCAGCTTATTTGGGCCAGGGGGCCGGGAGACCCAGTACTTC.

This clonotype was picked up a small number of times. The rearrangement uses TRBV7-2 and TRBJ1-2; maybe TRBD1 (6 bases). There are 14 residues in the CDR3. V was pared by 1 base and J by 8 bases, with 14 bases between. Germline-derived CDR1 and CDR2 are SGHTA and FQGNSA. The CDR3 coding sequence is TGTGCCAGCAGCTTAGGTGGGGGCGTGAGAGGCTACACCTTC. Encoded protein: CASSLGGGVRGYTF. Supplemented by reference TRBV7-2 and TRBJ1-2, the full variable domain reads GAGVSQSPSNKVTEKGKDVELRCDPISGHTALYWYRQSLGQGLEFLIYFQGNSAPDKSGLPSDRFSAERTGGSVSTLTIQRTQQEDSAVYLCASSLGGGVRGYTFGSGTRLTVV.

This clonotype came up many times. The J gene is TRBJ2-7, the V gene TRBV2; no clear D. Trimming stripped 4 bases from V and 6 bases from J, with 7 bases between. Germline-derived CDR1 and CDR2 are SNHLY and FYNNEI. The CDR3 spans 11 residues. The CDR3: CASSGVLEQYF. DNA of the CDR3: TGTGCCAGCAGTGGAGTGCTCGAGCAGTACTTC.

The V gene is TRBV29-1, the J gene TRBJ2-1, with TRBD1 matching 9 bases. The CDR3 is 13 residues long. CDR1 and CDR2 (germline): SQVTM, ANQGSEA. The V and J ends lost 7 bases and 2 bases, in that order; junction bases with no gene match: 3. CDR3 loop: CSARTGAYNEQFF. CDR3 coding DNA: TGCAGCGCCCGGACAGGGGCCTACAATGAGCAGTTCTTC.

V is TRBV7-2 and J is TRBJ2-1, with 12 nucleotides matching TRBD2. With 3 bases clipped from V and 7 bases from J, the junction kept 4 bases outside the gene matches. The CDR3 totals 15 residues. The germline gives CDR1 SGHTA, CDR2 FQGNSA. In DNA form, the CDR3 reads TGTGCCAGCAGCTTCCTAGCGGGGGGGGCTAATGAGCAGTTCTTC. It yields the protein CASSFLAGGANEQFF.

The chain combines TRBV6-2 or TRBV6-3 with TRBJ2-3; D call uncertain. Germline V gene sequence: CDR1 MNHEY, CDR2 SVGEGT. The CDR3 is 13 residues long. The germline V and J ends were trimmed by 6 bases and 2 bases, with 9 bases remaining between them. In DNA, the CDR3 is TGTGCCAGCAGCCACGTCTTCACAGATACGCAGTATTTT. Its translation is CASSHVFTDTQYF.